Below are 27 T cell receptor beta chains sequenced from a single sample in a study of blood T cell repertoires in COVID-19. Assay used: immunoSEQ multiplex PCR; TCRdb lists only in-frame clones, some missing. The profile shows some 200,000 clones, just under 85% of them singletons. The sequenced sample was peripheral blood. These receptors all come from a woman aged 50 to 60 with active or convalescent COVID-19.

The gene calls are TRBV28 and TRBJ2-7; 7 nucleotides align to TRBD1. V was pared by 2 bases and J by 3 bases, with 19 bases of the junction left unmatched. Germline CDR1 is MDHEN and CDR2 is SYDVKM. This CDR3 region has 19 residues. The CDR3: CASSLQGEPPTRFFYEQYV. CDR3 sequence (DNA): TGTGCCAGCAGTTTACAGGGGGAACCGCCAACTCGATTCTTCTACGAGCAGTACGTC.

The CDR3 DNA reads TGTGCCAGCAGCTTAGGATCGGGACAGGGGGACGAGCAGTACTTC. Encoded protein: CASSLGSGQGDEQYF. The gene calls are TRBV7-6 and TRBJ2-7; 11 bases fit TRBD1. Losses at the gene ends were 1 base for V and 5 bases for J; bases not matched to a gene: 4. The germline gives CDR1 SGHVS, CDR2 FNYEAQ. The CDR3 runs to 15 residues.

The chain is built from TRBV29-1 and TRBJ1-3; D is unclear. V lost 7 bases and J 8 bases, leaving 18 bases between the germline ends. The germline CDR1 and CDR2 sequences are SQVTM and ANQGSEA. The CDR3 has 13 amino acids. The CDR3 loop is CSAGEMPGDTIYF. As DNA, the CDR3 is TGCAGCGCTGGAGAGATGCCCGGGGACACCATATATTTT.

This clone occurred once. The chain joins TRBV5-5 to TRBJ1-4, with D uncertain. The CDR3 spans 15 residues. CDR1 and CDR2 from the germline V gene are SGHKS and YYEKEE (reference sequence). V shed 3 bases and J shed 5 bases, with 14 bases lying between them. In DNA form, the CDR3 reads TGTGCCAGCAGCTCGGACGGGAAACCAAATGAAAAACTGTTTTTT. Translated, it gives CASSSDGKPNEKLFF.

The CDR3 coding sequence is TGTGCCAGCAGCTCCGGGACAGGGTCGGGGACCGGGGAGCTGTTTTTT. Protein sequence: CASSSGTGSGTGELFF. The V gene is TRBV7-3, the J gene TRBJ2-2; 9 bases are a match to TRBD1. The CDR3 length is 16 residues. The trim removed 4 bases at V and 5 bases at J, leaving 8 bases unmatched. Germline CDR1 reads SGHTA; CDR2 reads FQGTGA.

The rearrangement uses TRBV15 and TRBJ2-3, with D possibly being TRBD2 (6 bases). V was pared by 5 bases and J by 5 bases, with 20 bases between. The length of the CDR3 is 16 residues. Germline CDR1 is LNHNV and CDR2 is YYDKDF (reference sequence). The CDR3 region has the DNA TGTGCCACCAGCCCGACACTAGACATTAGCGGAGATACGCAGTATTTT. Protein product: CATSPTLDISGDTQYF.

The rearrangement joins TRBV7-6 to TRBJ2-1, with TRBD2 matching 14 bases. V dropped 11 bases and J dropped 7; count of bases not matched to a gene: 10. The CDR3 is 15 residues long. Germline V CDR1 and CDR2: SGHVS, FNYEAQ. The CDR3, as DNA: TGTGCCTCCTTTGCCGGGACTAGCGGGAGTAATGAGCAGTTCTTC. Its protein product is CASFAGTSGSNEQFF. Variable domain in full (rest from reference TRBV7-6 and TRBJ2-1): GAGVSQSPRYKVTKRGQDVALRCDPISGHVSLYWYRQALGQGPEFLTYFNYEAQQDKSGLPNDRFSAERPEGSISTLTIQRTEQRDSAMYRCASFAGTSGSNEQFFGPGTRLTVL.

The chain is built from TRBV15 and TRBJ1-4, with D hard to call. Trimming shortened V by 2 bases and J by 8 bases, and 12 bases separated the two germline ends. CDR1 and CDR2 (germline): LNHNV, YYDKDF (reference sequence). The CDR3 covers 14 residues. The CDR3 loop is CATSRPYGVEKLFF. The CDR3 region has the DNA TGTGCCACCAGCAGACCTTATGGAGTCGAAAAACTGTTTTTT.

In this sample, this clone turned up once. The rearrangement joins TRBV5-1 to TRBJ1-5; no reliable D call. Deletions cut 4 bases from V and 3 bases from J, with 14 bases between. The germline gives CDR1 SGHRS, CDR2 YFSETQ. The CDR3 loop spans 15 amino acids. The CDR3: CASSLEGGLNQPQHF. CDR3 coding DNA: TGCGCCAGCAGCCTCGAAGGCGGGCTCAATCAGCCCCAGCATTTT.

This clone was seen a handful of times. The chain couples TRBV5-4 to TRBJ1-2, with a tentative D call TRBD1 (6 bases). Per germline, CDR1 SGHNT and CDR2 YYREEE (reference sequence). The CDR3 runs 13 residues. The ends were cut back, 1 base at V and 7 bases at J, with 11 bases in the middle. For the CDR3, the DNA is TGTGCCAGCAGCTTGCAGGGGTCGCTTGGCTACACCTTC. It yields the protein CASSLQGSLGYTF.

The rearrangement links TRBV24-1 to TRBJ2-3; D not certain. Deletions cut 3 bases from V and 5 bases from J, with 8 bases between. Germline V gene lookup returns CDR1 KGHDR and CDR2 SFDVKD. The CDR3 has 13 amino acids. Here the CDR3 reads CATSDTRRDTQYF. DNA of the CDR3: TGTGCCACCAGTGATACCCGGAGAGATACGCAGTATTTT.

The chain combines TRBV10-3 with TRBJ2-1; possible D gene TRBD1, 6 bases. This CDR3 contains 13 residues. Germline V gene lookup returns CDR1 ENHRY and CDR2 SYGVKD. With 8 bases removed from V and 5 bases from J, the gap between germline ends came to 13 bases. For the CDR3, the DNA is TGTGCCATCCTACGGACAGAGAACAATGAGCAGTTCTTC. It is translated as CAILRTENNEQFF.

The chain combines TRBV9 with TRBJ2-5, with 7 bases matching TRBD2. Trimming cost V 0 bases and J 7 bases; bases outside gene matches: 15. CDR3 length equals 17 residues. Germline V gives CDR1 SGDLS, CDR2 YYNGEE. The CDR3 is CASSVESVTSGMLTQYF. CDR3 bases: TGTGCCAGCAGCGTAGAAAGTGTCACGAGCGGGATGCTGACCCAGTACTTC.

Here the CDR3 DNA reads TGTGCCAGCAGCCCTCAAGGGGGCGTCTATGGCTACACCTTC. It yields the protein CASSPQGGVYGYTF. This chain joins TRBV6-2 or TRBV6-3 and TRBJ1-2, with 7 bases that match TRBD1. The germline gives CDR1 MNHEY, CDR2 SVGEGT. The CDR3 is 14 amino acids. Trimming cost V 6 bases and J 4 bases; bases outside gene matches: 8.

The rearrangement links TRBV2 to TRBJ1-1; the D gene is possibly TRBD1 (6 bases). CDR3 length: 14 residues. Germline-derived CDR1 and CDR2 are SNHLY and FYNNEI. The germline V and J ends were trimmed by 6 bases and 2 bases, with 13 bases remaining between them. The CDR3, as DNA: TGTGCCAGCAGCCAACAGGGTATAAACACTGAAGCTTTCTTT. Encoded protein: CASSQQGINTEAFF.

This chain's CDR3 is CASKGLGTGAGGYTF. The CDR3 DNA reads TGTGCCAGTAAAGGCCTCGGGACAGGGGCGGGCGGCTACACCTTC. This sequence joins TRBV19 and TRBJ1-2, with TRBD1 matching 10 bases. Germline lookup yields CDR1 LNHDA and CDR2 SQIVND (reference sequence). V lost 7 bases, J lost 8 bases, and 13 bases stayed unmatched. The CDR3 is 15 residues long.

The V call is TRBV19, the J call TRBJ2-1, with TRBD1 as a possible D gene (6 bases). V was trimmed by 3 bases and J by 3 bases, leaving 9 bases between them. The V gene's germline CDR1 is LNHDA and CDR2 SQIVND (reference sequence). The CDR3 runs to 14 residues. CDR3 amino acids: CASSMRTDYNEQFF. CDR3 nucleotides: TGTGCCAGTAGTATGAGGACAGACTACAATGAGCAGTTCTTC.

This chain uses TRBV9 with TRBJ2-5, with 8 bases aligning to TRBD1. The germline gives CDR1 SGDLS, CDR2 YYNGEE. The V gene end was trimmed by 0 bases and the J gene end by 5 bases; junction bases not matched to a gene: 3. This CDR3 has 14 amino acids. The CDR3 bases are TGTGCCAGCAGCGTAGAACAGGGGGACGAGACCCAGTACTTC. Amino acids: CASSVEQGDETQYF. The full variable domain, completed using reference TRBV9 and TRBJ2-5, is DSGVTQTPKHLITATGQRVTLRCSPRSGDLSVYWYQQSLDQGLQFLIQYYNGEERAKGNILERFSAQQFPDLHSELNLSSLELGDSALYFCASSVEQGDETQYFGPGTRLLVL.

J is TRBJ1-5 and V is TRBV7-2; D is uncertain. This CDR3 is 13 amino acids long. V shed 4 bases and J shed 7 bases, with 11 bases lying between them. Germline values: CDR1 SGHTA, CDR2 FQGNSA. CDR3 bases: TGTGCCAGCAGCTCCAGTCGCATCCAGCCCCAGCATTTT. This codes for CASSSSRIQPQHF.

The chain has TRBV23-1 and TRBJ1-5, with 10 bases identical to TRBD1. TRBV23-1 is designated an ORF whose function remains uncertain. This CDR3 region has 16 residues. The J segment lost 4 bases and the V segment lost 2 bases, leaving 5 bases of the junction unmatched. DNA of the CDR3: TGCGCCAGCAGTCAAAAAGACAGGGGGCAAAATCAGCCCCAGCATTTT. It encodes CASSQKDRGQNQPQHF.

The sample holds many counts of this clone. This chain uses TRBV6-2 or TRBV6-3 with TRBJ2-7; D is possibly TRBD2 (6 bases). The CDR3 contains 15 residues. Looked up from germline, CDR1 is MNHEY and CDR2 is SVGEGT. V lost 0 bases to trimming and J lost 3 bases, with 12 bases between them. CDR3 nucleotides: TGTGCCAGCAGTTACTCCGGACTAAATATCTACGAGCAGTACGTC. It is translated as CASSYSGLNIYEQYV.

The CDR3 region is CASSQSDRGETQYF. The CDR3 DNA reads TGCGCCAGCAGTCAATCGGACAGGGGTGAGACCCAGTACTTC. The V and J genes are TRBV23-1 and TRBJ2-5; TRBD1 agrees at 9 bases. TRBV23-1 is treated as an ORF (open reading frame) with a function not yet certain. Trimming cost V 0 bases and J 5 bases; bases outside gene matches: 1. This CDR3 contains 14 residues.

The J gene is TRBJ1-4, the V gene TRBV10-2; TRBD1 matches at 8 bases. The germline CDR1 and CDR2 sequences are WSHSY and SAAADI. J lost 8 bases, V lost 6 bases, and 8 bases had no gene match. The CDR3 consists of 14 residues. CDR3 region: CASRETGVREKLFF. CDR3 DNA: TGCGCCAGCAGGGAGACAGGGGTACGGGAAAAACTGTTTTTT.

This chain joins TRBV3-1 (or the pseudogene TRBV3-2) and TRBJ2-3, with 8 bases identical to TRBD2. This CDR3 has 16 amino acids. The germline V gene has CDR1 LGHDT and CDR2 YNNKEL (reference sequence). Losses at the gene ends were 3 bases for V and 5 bases for J; bases not matched to a gene: 10. The CDR3 loop is CASSQWGTSEVDTQYF. CDR3 nucleotides: TGTGCCAGCAGCCAGTGGGGGACTAGTGAGGTAGATACGCAGTATTTT.

The gene calls are TRBV5-4 and TRBJ2-7; 9 bases fit TRBD1. V dropped 4 bases and J dropped 6; count of bases not matched to a gene: 5. Germline loops: CDR1 SGHNT, CDR2 YYREEE (reference sequence). The CDR3 has 13 amino acids. Here the CDR3 reads CASSQGQGGEQYV. The CDR3 nucleotides are TGTGCCAGCAGCCAGGGACAGGGCGGCGAGCAGTACGTC.

The rearrangement links TRBV28 to TRBJ1-1; D remains unclear. Per germline, CDR1 MDHEN and CDR2 SYDVKM. This CDR3 has 13 amino acids. The V gene lost 3 bases and the J gene lost 1 base, with 6 bases spanning the gap. As DNA, the CDR3 is TGTGCCAGCAGTTTCGGGAAGAACACTGAAGCTTTCTTT. Translating gives CASSFGKNTEAFF.

The chain employs TRBV19 and TRBJ2-5, with 7 bases that match TRBD2. Looked up from germline, CDR1 is LNHDA and CDR2 is SQIVND (reference sequence). The CDR3 consists of 15 residues. J lost 3 bases, V lost 8 bases, and 12 bases had no gene match. For the CDR3, the DNA is TGTGCCAGTGGGACCCTAGGCGCGGGAGAAGAGACCCAGTACTTC. It is translated as CASGTLGAGEETQYF. Variable domain in full (rest from reference TRBV19 and TRBJ2-5): DGGITQSPKYLFRKEGQNVTLSCEQNLNHDAMYWYRQDPGQGLRLIYYSQIVNDFQKGDIAEGYSVSREKKESFPLTVTSAQKNPTAFYLCASGTLGAGEETQYFGPGTRLLVL.